The T cell receptor (beta chain) under discussion was sequenced for a study of blood T cell repertoires in COVID-19. The data were produced by immunoSEQ multiplex PCR, yet TCRdb's version contains in-frame clones alone and is incomplete. The table lists fewer than 95,000 clones, 87% of them singletons. Germline V CDR1 and CDR2: KGHDR, SFDVKD. CDR3 length equals 15 residues. Losses at the gene ends were 0 bases for V and 4 bases for J; bases not matched to a gene: 2. This clonotype originated in a male donor with acute or convalescent COVID-19. What was sequenced was peripheral blood. J is TRBJ2-1 and V is TRBV24-1; the match to TRBD2 covers 7 bases. Here the CDR3 DNA reads TGTGCCACCAGTGATTTGCGGGGGGTTTACAATGAGCAGTTCTTC. It codes for CATSDLRGVYNEQFF.